These 25 T cell receptor beta chains were sequenced from one sample in a study of T cells after yellow fever vaccination. Using its own MiXCR run on the 5' RACE reads, TCRdb lists one record per CDR3 protein. This repertoire shows about 430,000 distinct CDR3 sequences, approximately 19% found once; its top ten account for about a sixth. Material: PBMCs, obtained before the yellow fever booster vaccination. These receptors were taken from a man aged 18 to 29 who received the YFV17D yellow fever vaccine.

The chain couples TRBV7-3 to TRBJ2-1; D ambiguous. Germline CDR1 and CDR2: SGHTA and FQGTGA. V dropped 4 bases and J dropped 7 bases, with 8 bases sitting between them. The CDR3 extends over 12 amino acids. CDR3 coding DNA: TGTGCCAGCAGCTCCTCCCGTAATGAGCAGTTCTTC. Its protein is CASSSSRNEQFF.

V and J are TRBV29-1 and TRBJ1-1; no clear D. V was cut by 5 bases and J by 1 base, with 8 bases left in between. CDR3 size: 12 residues. Per germline, CDR1 SQVTM and CDR2 ANQGSEA. Here the CDR3 DNA reads TGCAGCGTTAATCAGCAGAACACTGAAGCTTTCTTT. Its protein product is CSVNQQNTEAFF.

This clonotype has ten or more counts. The chain carries TRBV24-1 and TRBJ2-3, with TRBD2 identical over 7 bases. V lost 2 bases to trimming and J lost 5 bases; unmatched junction nucleotides: 0. Germline V gives CDR1 KGHDR, CDR2 SFDVKD. The CDR3 is made up of 13 amino acids. As DNA, the CDR3 is TGTGCCACCAGTGATTGGGGGGGAGATACGCAGTATTTT. It specifies CATSDWGGDTQYF.

The chain employs TRBV5-1 and TRBJ2-1; no definite D call. The CDR3 runs to 15 residues. CDR1 and CDR2 (germline): SGHRS, YFSETQ. V shed 4 bases and J shed 2 bases, with 13 bases lying between them. Written as DNA, the CDR3 is TGCGCCAGCAGCCCCTGGAACAGTCCCTACAATGAGCAGTTCTTC. Its translation is CASSPWNSPYNEQFF.

V is TRBV7-2 and J is TRBJ1-2, with TRBD1 matching 8 bases. The V and J ends lost 1 base and 7 bases, in that order; junction bases with no gene match: 5. This CDR3 contains 14 residues. Germline CDR1 reads SGHTA; CDR2 reads FQGNSA. The CDR3 DNA is TGTGCCAGCAGCTTAGGGACAGGGTTAAGTGGCTACACCTTC. Translating it yields CASSLGTGLSGYTF.

Only a few counts were recorded for this clonotype. CDR3: CASIPDRGNYGYTF. CDR3 nucleotide sequence: TGTGCCAGCATCCCTGACAGGGGGAACTATGGCTACACCTTC. The chain employs TRBV2 and TRBJ1-2, with 9 nucleotides matching TRBD1. Germline V lookup: CDR1 SNHLY, CDR2 FYNNEI. V was clipped by 7 bases and J by 2 bases; unmatched bases: 5. This CDR3 comprises 14 residues.

The chain employs TRBV5-1 and TRBJ1-1, with D uncertain. V was trimmed by 0 bases and J by 5 bases, leaving 11 bases between them. The CDR3 sequence is 14 residues long. CDR1 is SGHRS and CDR2 is YFSETQ in the germline V gene. CDR3 in DNA: TGCGCCAGCAGCTTGGCTCGTGGTCCGACTGAAGCTTTCTTT. Translated: CASSLARGPTEAFF.

The rearrangement links TRBV6-2 or TRBV6-3 to TRBJ2-5, with D hard to call. The CDR3 loop spans 14 amino acids. Germline V CDR1 and CDR2: MNHEY, SVGEGT. V lost 10 bases to trimming and J lost 2 bases, with 17 bases between them. The CDR3 bases are TGTGCCACTACCATCGATAGGGATCAAGAGACCCAGTACTTC. Its protein product is CATTIDRDQETQYF.

This sequence joins TRBV20-1 and TRBJ2-6; 8 bases fit TRBD1. Germline-derived CDR1 and CDR2 are DFQATT and SNEGSKA (reference sequence). Losses at the gene ends were 3 bases for V and 2 bases for J; bases not matched to a gene: 6. This CDR3 spans 16 amino acids. The CDR3 DNA reads TGCAGTGCTAGTTTGGCAGGGGGCACTGGGGCCAACGTCCTGACTTTC. Its protein product is CSASLAGGTGANVLTF.

This clonotype showed up just a few times. V gene TRBV24-1 combines with J gene TRBJ2-3; tentative D call: TRBD1 (5 bases). V lost 3 bases, J lost 6 bases, and 12 bases lay in between. Germline V gene data show CDR1 as KGHDR and CDR2 as SFDVKD. The CDR3 sequence is 14 residues long. CDR3 residues: CATSDHRTPDTQYF. CDR3 nucleotide sequence: TGTGCCACCAGTGATCACAGGACCCCCGATACGCAGTATTTT.

The chain employs TRBV7-2 and TRBJ2-7; 8 bases match TRBD1. This CDR3 has 14 residues. J lost 4 bases, V lost 5 bases, and 7 bases had no gene match. Germline lookup yields CDR1 SGHTA and CDR2 FQGNSA. This chain's CDR3 is CASSPWTGIYEQYF. The CDR3 bases are TGTGCCAGCAGCCCCTGGACAGGGATATACGAGCAGTACTTC.

The table lists this clonotype with a few counts. CDR3 protein: CATSSPGQSTDTQYF. DNA for the CDR3: TGTGCCACCAGCAGCCCGGGACAGAGCACAGATACGCAGTATTTT. The chain links TRBV15 to TRBJ2-3, with 7 bases fitting TRBD1. This CDR3 is 15 amino acids long. Unmatched junction bases numbered 3, after V lost 3 bases and J lost 0 bases. Germline-derived CDR1 and CDR2 are LNHNV and YYDKDF (reference sequence).

As regards this clonotype: Possible read error: a much larger clone is one base away. This chain links TRBV9 with TRBJ2-7; D possibly matches TRBD1 or TRBD2 (5 bases each). The germline gives CDR1 SGDLS, CDR2 YYNGEE. CDR3 length equals 15 residues. The CDR3 bases are TGTGCCATCAGCCCTCAGGGCACGGGGATCTACGAGCAGTACTTC. Translating gives CAISPQGTGIYEQYF.

The gene calls are TRBV11-2 and TRBJ1-2, with 8 bases that match TRBD1. The CDR3 loop spans 13 amino acids. J was trimmed by 6 bases and V by 4 bases; bases with no gene match: 4. Germline loops: CDR1 SGHAT, CDR2 FQNNGV. Here the CDR3 reads CASSSGTGNGYTF. CDR3 DNA sequence: TGTGCCAGCAGCTCCGGGACAGGAAATGGCTACACCTTC.

The table lists this clonotype with a few counts. The rearrangement joins TRBV29-1 to TRBJ1-1; D remains ambiguous. CDR1 and CDR2 from the germline V gene are SQVTM and ANQGSEA. CDR3 length equals 12 residues. V lost 4 bases, J lost 6 bases, and 12 bases lay in between. This CDR3 reads CSVVPRFAEAFF. The DNA of the CDR3 is TGCAGCGTTGTCCCGAGATTCGCTGAAGCTTTCTTT.

This clonotype was counted only a few times. The chain recombines TRBV6-1 with TRBJ2-3, with 7 positions matching TRBD1. The CDR3 has 15 residues. Germline V CDR1 and CDR2: MNHNS, SASEGT. The J segment lost 2 bases and the V segment lost 6 bases, leaving 8 bases of the junction unmatched. CDR3 in DNA: TGTGCCAGCAGCCCGGGACAGATCAACACAGATACGCAGTATTTT. It codes for CASSPGQINTDTQYF.

This chain connects TRBV9 to TRBJ1-1; D may be TRBD1 (5 bases). From germline, CDR1 is SGDLS and CDR2 YYNGEE. This CDR3 is 14 amino acids long. Between the trimmed V and J ends, which lost 4 bases and 0 bases, there was a span of 10 bases. The CDR3 spells CASSPGTLNTEAFF. CDR3 sequence (DNA): TGTGCCAGCAGCCCCGGGACGTTGAACACTGAAGCTTTCTTT.

This clonotype was detected only a few times. This chain joins TRBV28 and TRBJ2-2; 7 bases match TRBD1. The CDR3 is made up of 16 amino acids. V gave up 8 bases and J gave up 2 bases; unmatched junction bases: 11. Germline V gene sequence: CDR1 MDHEN, CDR2 SYDVKM. The CDR3 nucleotides read TGTGCCAGCTGCTCGTATGGGACAGTTAACACCGGGGAGCTGTTTTTT. It specifies CASCSYGTVNTGELFF.

The table lists this clonotype with a few counts. CDR3 protein: CASSFPGGSYNEQFF. For the CDR3, the DNA is TGTGCCAGCAGCTTCCCTGGGGGATCCTACAATGAGCAGTTCTTC. V usage is TRBV11-2 and J usage is TRBJ2-1; D tentatively reads TRBD1 or TRBD2 (5 bases each). This CDR3 is built from 15 residues. Per germline, CDR1 SGHAT and CDR2 FQNNGV. The V and J ends lost 3 bases and 1 base respectively, with 10 bases between them.

This clonotype came up many times. The chain is built from TRBV7-2 and TRBJ1-1; TRBD1 is a possible D gene (6 bases). V dropped 5 bases and J dropped 4 bases, with 17 bases sitting between them. This CDR3 contains 15 residues. Germline V CDR1 and CDR2: SGHTA, FQGNSA. The CDR3 nucleotides are TGTGCCAGCAGCCTGATTGGGGGCCCGGGCACTGAAGCTTTCTTT. It encodes CASSLIGGPGTEAFF. Supplemented by reference TRBV7-2 and TRBJ1-1, the full variable domain reads GAGVSQSPSNKVTEKGKDVELRCDPISGHTALYWYRQSLGQGLEFLIYFQGNSAPDKSGLPSDRFSAERTGGSVSTLTIQRTQQEDSAVYLCASSLIGGPGTEAFFGQGTRLTVV.

This chain joins TRBV12-3 or TRBV12-4 and TRBJ1-4, with a tentative D call TRBD1 (6 bases). The V gene lost 2 bases and the J gene lost 5 bases, with 12 bases spanning the gap. The CDR3 runs 15 residues. The CDR3 DNA is TGTGCCAGCAGTTTATCTTTACAGGGAAATGAAAAACTGTTTTTT. Translated: CASSLSLQGNEKLFF.

The chain uses TRBV7-9 and TRBJ2-2; D remains ambiguous. The CDR3 has 13 amino acids. The germline CDR1 and CDR2 sequences are SEHNR and FQNEAQ (reference sequence). V lost 3 bases and J lost 11, with 13 bases in between. The CDR3 is CASSFAENLELFF. CDR3 in DNA: TGTGCCAGCAGCTTCGCGGAGAACCTCGAGCTGTTTTTT.

The chain uses TRBV3-1 and TRBJ2-3; D perhaps matches TRBD2 (6 bases). The CDR3 consists of 16 residues. Germline values: CDR1 LGHDT, CDR2 YNNKEL (reference sequence). Deletions cut 0 bases from V and 1 base from J, with 11 bases between. In DNA, the CDR3 is TGTGCCAGCAGCCAAGATAGCGGCGCCCGCACAGATACGCAGTATTTT. Its translation: CASSQDSGARTDTQYF.

The chain uses TRBV4-1 and TRBJ2-1; D gene unclear. The germline CDR1 and CDR2 sequences are MGHRA and YSYEKL. The CDR3 is made up of 13 amino acids. V was cut by 0 bases and J by 7 bases, with 7 bases left in between. CDR3 protein: CASSQDPPNEQFF. The CDR3 region has the DNA TGCGCCAGCAGCCAAGATCCCCCAAATGAGCAGTTCTTC.

CDR3 nucleotide sequence: TGTGCCAGCAGCTCCGGAGTAGGGGGAGCTAACTATGGCTACACCTTC. Protein product: CASSSGVGGANYGYTF. This chain uses TRBV5-4 with TRBJ1-2; weak D call: TRBD1 (6 bases). Trimming pared 3 bases from V and 0 bases from J, leaving 15 bases between. Germline CDR1 is SGHNT and CDR2 is YYREEE (reference sequence). CDR3 length: 16 residues.